What follows are 24 T cell receptor beta chains derived from one specimen sequenced in a study of blood T cells in healthy people across ages. Through a sample-barcoded 5' primer and a J-beta primer mix, a second PCR was run for roughly 7 to 11 cycles. Each CDR3 protein gets one entry after TCRdb re-called the 5' RACE reads with MiXCR. This table holds 600,000 to 1,000,000 distinct CDR3 sequences, more than 20% found once. The same sample was also studied in work on T cells of mothers and their children.

The sequenced material came from blood. These receptors were obtained from a boy aged 5-17 years in good health.

This clonotype has just a few counts. The chain uses TRBV6-6 and TRBJ2-3; tentatively, D is TRBD1 (6 bases). V lost 4 bases and J 11 bases, leaving 13 bases between the germline ends. This CDR3 region has 12 residues. The germline CDR1 and CDR2 sequences are MNHNY and SVGAGI (reference sequence). The CDR3 DNA sequence: TGTGCCAGCAGTTCACAGGGTTACCTGCAGTATTTT. This encodes CASSSQGYLQYF.

This chain uses TRBV11-1 with TRBJ2-3, with D possibly being TRBD2 (5 bases). There are 17 residues in the CDR3. Trimming took off 5 bases at V and 1 base at J, with 19 bases between the two ends. Germline values: CDR1 SGHAT, CDR2 FQDESV (reference sequence). The CDR3 DNA reads TGTGCCAGCAGCCCTGTCGGTAGCGCGGTAGGCACAGATACGCAGTATTTT. Translated, it gives CASSPVGSAVGTDTQYF.

The chain has TRBV3-1 and TRBJ2-5, with 8 bases that match TRBD2. Gene TRBJ2-7 matches the end of the DNA better, so the J call may be wrong. CDR3 length: 16 amino acids. CDR1 and CDR2 from the germline V gene are LGHDT and YNNKEL (reference sequence). The CDR3 nucleotides read TGTGCCAGCAGCCAAGGGGCTAGCGGGCCTTACTACGAGCAGTACTTC. It translates to CASSQGASGPYYEQYF.

The chain is built from TRBV15 and TRBJ1-2; D not certain. The V end lost 0 bases, the J end lost 2 bases, and 7 bases lay between the germline ends. The CDR3 runs 14 residues. Per germline, CDR1 LNHNV and CDR2 YYDKDF (reference sequence). The CDR3 region has the DNA TGTGCCACCAGCAGAGATCAAGGAAACTATGGCTACACCTTC. It is translated as CATSRDQGNYGYTF. Full variable domain (rest looked up from reference TRBV15 and TRBJ1-2): DAMVIQNPRYQVTQFGKPVTLSCSQTLNHNVMYWYQQKSSQAPKLLFHYYDKDFNNEADTPDNFQSRRPNTSFCFLDIRSPGLGDTAMYLCATSRDQGNYGYTFGSGTRLTVV.

The gene calls are TRBV28 and TRBJ1-3; the D gene is possibly TRBD1 (5 bases). The CDR3 extends over 18 amino acids. Looked up from germline, CDR1 is MDHEN and CDR2 is SYDVKM. Trimming removed 6 bases from V and 0 bases from J, with 21 bases in between. Here the CDR3 DNA reads TGTGCCAGCAGCCGAGCAGCTTGGGGGGGATCCTCTGGAAACACCATATATTTT. It codes for CASSRAAWGGSSGNTIYF.

V is TRBV29-1 and J is TRBJ1-4, with D possibly being TRBD1 (5 bases). The CDR3 contains 13 residues. The V and J ends lost 7 bases and 7 bases respectively, with 16 bases between them. Per germline, CDR1 SQVTM and CDR2 ANQGSEA. The DNA of the CDR3 is TGCAGCGCCAGGGACCTTCCCGGTGAAAAACTGTTTTTT. Protein: CSARDLPGEKLFF.

The gene calls are TRBV12-3 or TRBV12-4 and TRBJ1-2; D is unclear. Trimming left V 3 bases short and J 0 bases short, with 11 bases between. The CDR3 runs 15 residues. The CDR3 DNA follows: TGTGCCAGCAGTTTTGGGAGCGGGACTAACTATGGCTACACCTTC. It yields the protein CASSFGSGTNYGYTF.

The rearrangement links TRBV29-1 to TRBJ1-2; maybe TRBD1 (5 bases). Germline V gene sequence: CDR1 SQVTM, CDR2 ANQGSEA. CDR3 length: 13 residues. V was clipped by 4 bases and J by 4 bases, with 13 bases between them. CDR3 in DNA: TGCAGCGTTGCAGGGAGGAGGGCCTATGGCTACACCTTC. This gives the protein CSVAGRRAYGYTF.

This clonotype was observed a few times. One junction end does not reproduce the germline sequence, and a read error may be involved. The chain is built from TRBV11-1 and TRBJ2-2; TRBD2 aligns across 14 bases. The CDR3 runs 18 residues. Germline-derived CDR1 and CDR2 are SGHAT and FQDESV (reference sequence). In nucleotides, the CDR3 is TGTGCCAGCAGCGAGTTGACTAGCGGGGGGGGGAACGCCGGGGAGCTGTTTTTT. Translated, it gives CASSELTSGGGNAGELFF.

The chain has TRBV7-9 and TRBJ1-1, with TRBD1 as a possible D gene (6 bases). The germline V and J ends were trimmed by 1 base and 7 bases, with 13 bases remaining between them. In germline, CDR1 is SEHNR, CDR2 FQNEAQ (reference sequence). This CDR3 comprises 14 residues. CDR3 nucleotides: TGTGCCAGCAGCTTAGATGCGGGGGCTATTGAAGCTTTCTTT. It yields the protein CASSLDAGAIEAFF.

This chain joins TRBV25-1 and TRBJ2-3; 8 nucleotides match TRBD1. Germline values: CDR1 MGHDK, CDR2 SYGVNS. The CDR3 is made up of 16 amino acids. Trimming at V came to 1 base and at J to 2 bases, leaving 5 bases not matched to a gene. For the CDR3, the DNA is TGTGCCAGCAGTGAATTGACAGGGGCGGACACAGATACGCAGTATTTT. This gives the protein CASSELTGADTDTQYF.

This clonotype was seen more than once but under ten times. The chain joins TRBV7-2 to TRBJ1-5; 9 nucleotides line up with TRBD1. V was clipped by 0 bases and J by 6 bases; unmatched bases: 6. Germline CDR1 and CDR2: SGHTA and FQGNSA. The CDR3 is 16 residues long. CDR3 in DNA: TGTGCCAGCAGCTTAGCGGACAGGGGAGGAAGTCAGCCCCAGCATTTT. Protein sequence: CASSLADRGGSQPQHF.

This clonotype has more than one count but fewer than ten. The rearrangement uses TRBV6-1 and TRBJ2-5; 10 positions match TRBD2. V dropped 1 base and J dropped 7; count of bases not matched to a gene: 12. Germline V gives CDR1 MNHNS, CDR2 SASEGT. The CDR3 contains 17 residues. The CDR3 DNA follows: TGTGCCAGCAGTGAAGAGTGGTCTAGCGGGAGAGGCGGGACCCAGTACTTC. It yields the protein CASSEEWSSGRGGTQYF.

This chain uses TRBV28 with TRBJ2-7, with 11 bases matching TRBD2. This CDR3 is built from 14 residues. Germline V gene sequence: CDR1 MDHEN, CDR2 SYDVKM. J was trimmed by 5 bases and V by 6 bases; bases with no gene match: 6. CDR3 in amino acids: CASSHGLAGDEQYF. CDR3 nucleotide sequence: TGTGCCAGCAGCCATGGACTAGCGGGTGACGAGCAGTACTTC.

The rearrangement links TRBV9 to TRBJ1-1; no clear D gene. The ends were cut back, 0 bases at V and 3 bases at J, with 12 bases in the middle. The CDR3 runs to 15 residues. Germline V gene data show CDR1 as SGDLS and CDR2 as YYNGEE. The CDR3 sequence is CASSVDGVADTEAFF. The CDR3 DNA is TGTGCCAGCAGCGTAGATGGAGTCGCTGACACTGAAGCTTTCTTT.

This clonotype was seen at least ten times. The chain joins TRBV10-3 to TRBJ2-5; 7 positions agree with TRBD1. V lost 0 bases and J lost 4; bases outside the gene matches: 2. The germline V gene encodes CDR1 ENHRY and CDR2 SYGVKD. There are 14 residues in the CDR3. CDR3 DNA sequence: TGTGCCATCAGTGAGTCACAGGGGCCAGAGACCCAGTACTTC. As protein: CAISESQGPETQYF.

In its sample, this clonotype was seen once. The chain uses TRBV18 and TRBJ2-3, with D hard to call. Germline V CDR1 and CDR2: KGHSH, LQKENI. Trimming cost V 3 bases and J 1 base, with 11 bases left between them. CDR3 size: 15 residues. CDR3 amino acids: CASSPRASGTDTQYF. CDR3 nucleotides: TGTGCCAGCTCACCCCGCGCTTCGGGCACAGATACGCAGTATTTT.

This clonotype occurred many times. The gene calls are TRBV6-2 or TRBV6-3 and TRBJ2-5; no definite D call. The CDR3 has 13 amino acids. CDR1 MNHEY and CDR2 SVGEGT come from the germline V gene. Between the trimmed V and J ends, which lost 4 bases and 3 bases, there was a span of 9 bases. CDR3 in DNA: TGTGCCAGCAGTTTGGACGAAAAAGAGACCCAGTACTTC. Amino acid sequence: CASSLDEKETQYF.

This rearrangement joins TRBV27 to TRBJ2-7; the D gene is possibly TRBD2 (6 bases). The V gene's germline CDR1 is MNHEY and CDR2 SMNVEV (reference sequence). The CDR3 runs 16 residues. Between the trimmed V and J ends, which lost 3 bases and 6 bases, there was a span of 21 bases. CDR3 coding DNA: TGTGCCAGCAGTTTTGGAAGGCAACGGGGGTCTAGCGAGCAGTACTTC. It codes for CASSFGRQRGSSEQYF.

The rearrangement links TRBV6-6 to TRBJ1-6; maybe TRBD1 (5 bases). Germline values: CDR1 MNHNY, CDR2 SVGAGI (reference sequence). This CDR3 spans 14 amino acids. With 2 bases removed from V and 10 bases from J, the gap between germline ends came to 12 bases. CDR3 sequence: CASSYEIEGSPLHF. DNA for the CDR3: TGTGCCAGCAGTTACGAGATAGAGGGGTCACCCCTCCACTTT.

The chain combines TRBV28 with TRBJ2-4, with D possibly being TRBD1 (6 bases). The CDR3 runs to 15 residues. V gave up 5 bases and J gave up 0 bases, with 11 bases separating them. From germline, CDR1 is MDHEN and CDR2 SYDVKM. CDR3 protein: CASSADRRAKNIQYF. CDR3 nucleotides: TGTGCCAGCAGTGCAGACAGGAGAGCCAAAAACATTCAGTACTTC.

There are many counts of this clonotype. The chain recombines TRBV28 with TRBJ1-6; D unresolved. CDR3 length: 11 amino acids. V was trimmed by 8 bases and J by 9 bases, leaving 8 bases between them. Germline CDR1 and CDR2: MDHEN and SYDVKM. CDR3 residues: CASGRSSPLHF. CDR3 DNA sequence: TGTGCCAGCGGTCGCAGTTCACCCCTCCACTTT.

V and J are TRBV15 and TRBJ1-4; weak D call: TRBD1 (6 bases). Deletions cut 1 base from V and 7 bases from J, with 13 bases between. The CDR3 sequence is 15 residues long. Looked up from germline, CDR1 is LNHNV and CDR2 is YYDKDF (reference sequence). The CDR3 DNA reads TGTGCCACCAGCAGAGCCCAGGGGAGGGGTGAAAAACTGTTTTTT. Its protein is CATSRAQGRGEKLFF.

The chain carries TRBV7-2 and TRBJ1-2; 7 bases are shared with TRBD1. J lost 4 bases, V lost 5 bases, and 7 bases had no gene match. The CDR3 runs 14 residues. Germline CDR1 is SGHTA and CDR2 is FQGNSA. The CDR3 DNA reads as TGTGCCAGCAGCATGCGGGACAGCATCTATGGCTACACCTTC. Its translation is CASSMRDSIYGYTF.